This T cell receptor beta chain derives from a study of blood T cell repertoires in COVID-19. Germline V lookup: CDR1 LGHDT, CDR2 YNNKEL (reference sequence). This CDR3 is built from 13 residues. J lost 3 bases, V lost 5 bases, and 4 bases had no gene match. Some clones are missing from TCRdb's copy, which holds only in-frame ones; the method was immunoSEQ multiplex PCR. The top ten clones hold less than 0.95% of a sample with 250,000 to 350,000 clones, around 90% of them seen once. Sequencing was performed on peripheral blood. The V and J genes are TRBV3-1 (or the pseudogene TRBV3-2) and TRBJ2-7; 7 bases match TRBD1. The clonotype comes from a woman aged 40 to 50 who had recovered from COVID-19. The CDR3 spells CASSVPGGYEQYF. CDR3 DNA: TGTGCCAGCAGCGTACCAGGGGGCTACGAGCAGTACTTC.